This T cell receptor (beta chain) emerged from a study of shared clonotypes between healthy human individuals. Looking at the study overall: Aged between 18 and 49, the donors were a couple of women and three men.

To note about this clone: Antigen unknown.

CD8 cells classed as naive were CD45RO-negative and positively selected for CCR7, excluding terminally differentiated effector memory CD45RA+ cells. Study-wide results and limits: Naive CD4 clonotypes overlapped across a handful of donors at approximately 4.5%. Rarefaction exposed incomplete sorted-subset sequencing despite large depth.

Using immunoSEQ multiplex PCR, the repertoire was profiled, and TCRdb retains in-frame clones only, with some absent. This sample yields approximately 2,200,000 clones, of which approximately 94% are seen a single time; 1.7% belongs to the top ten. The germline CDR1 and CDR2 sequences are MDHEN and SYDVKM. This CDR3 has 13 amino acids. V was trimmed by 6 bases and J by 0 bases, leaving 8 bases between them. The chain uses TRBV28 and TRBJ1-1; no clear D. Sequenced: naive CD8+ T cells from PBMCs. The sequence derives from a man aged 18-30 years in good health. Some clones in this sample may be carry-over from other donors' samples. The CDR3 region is CASRTPMNTEAFF. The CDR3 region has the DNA TGTGCCAGCAGGACGCCAATGAACACTGAAGCTTTCTTT.